The source of this TCR beta chain is a study of graft-versus-host responses after intestinal transplantation. The wider study: In this cohort, recipients had multivisceral, liver-intestinal, or isolated intestinal transplants. Recipients were all induced with anti-thymocyte globulin, then given tacrolimus and steroids for 2 to 4 years.

This table comes from immunoSEQ multiplex PCR, and its TCRdb copy is limited to in-frame clones, with some not included. The sample shows 55,000 to 85,000 clones, about 89% of them seen only once. Findings and limits, study-wide: Detection of GvH clones occurred in recipient marrow, and some had their first appearance in ileum or blood. Circulating GvH clone levels at their peak were associated with HvG declines (early post-transplant).

This clone has a single count. Its antigen is undetermined. The CDR3 length is 20 residues. Germline V gene lookup returns CDR1 MRHNA and CDR2 SNTAGT. V shed 6 bases and J 0 bases; nucleotides not matched to a gene: 18. V is TRBV6-4 and J is TRBJ2-1, with 9 bases identical to TRBD2. The sample here was unstimulated CD8+ T cells sorted from spleen or lymph node cells, taken before intestinal transplant. The clonotype originates from a human donor who received an intestinal transplant. The CDR3, as DNA: TGTGCCAGCAGACCCCATGGCGGGAGGGTCGACGGTGGCTCCTACAATGAGCAGTTCTTC. This sequence encodes CASRPHGGRVDGGSYNEQFF.